These 2 T cell receptor beta chains were sequenced from one sample in a study of blood T cell repertoires in COVID-19. Profiled with immunoSEQ multiplex PCR; TCRdb holds only in-frame clones, not every one. Among about 200,000 clones, around 86% were seen once, and the ten largest hold 10% to 13%. Sequences were obtained from peripheral blood. The origin of the receptors is a woman in her forties or fifties with COVID-19, enrolled during active disease.

The V gene is TRBV7-2, the J gene TRBJ2-3, with no clear D. With 5 bases removed from V and 5 bases from J, the gap between germline ends came to 11 bases. The CDR3 contains 13 residues. The germline V gene has CDR1 SGHTA and CDR2 FQGNSA. The CDR3 protein is CASSQWLVDTQYF. The CDR3 DNA reads as TGTGCCAGCAGCCAGTGGCTGGTAGATACGCAGTATTTT.

The rearrangement links TRBV19 to TRBJ1-1; 7 bases are shared with TRBD1. V lost 3 bases and J lost 4; bases outside the gene matches: 5. Per the germline V gene, CDR1 is LNHDA and CDR2 is SQIVND (reference sequence). The CDR3 extends over 14 amino acids. The chain's CDR3 is CASSMEGATTEAFF. CDR3 nucleotide sequence: TGTGCCAGTAGTATGGAGGGGGCGACCACTGAAGCTTTCTTT.